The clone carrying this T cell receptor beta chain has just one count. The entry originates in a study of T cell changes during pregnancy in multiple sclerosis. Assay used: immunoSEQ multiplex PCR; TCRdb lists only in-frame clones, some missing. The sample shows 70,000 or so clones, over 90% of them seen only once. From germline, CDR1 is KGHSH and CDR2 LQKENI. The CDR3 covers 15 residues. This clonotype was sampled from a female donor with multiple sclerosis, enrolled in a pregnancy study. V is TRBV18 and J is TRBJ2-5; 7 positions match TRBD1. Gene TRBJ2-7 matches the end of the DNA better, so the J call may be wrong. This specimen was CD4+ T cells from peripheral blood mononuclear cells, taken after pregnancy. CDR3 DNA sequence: TGTGCCAGCTCACCGACGGCAGGGGGACACTACGAGCAGTACTTC. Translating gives CASSPTAGGHYEQYF.